This TCR beta chain was obtained from a study of PD-1 blockade in classical Hodgkin lymphoma. Repertoires were generated with immunoSEQ multiplex PCR, while TCRdb's copy carries only in-frame clones and drops some. The sample shows about 110,000 clones, 80% to 90% of them seen only once. Brentuximab vedotin exposure varied, and every patient relapsed after autologous stem cell transplantation. The receptor was isolated from a human donor with classical Hodgkin lymphoma. The sequencing here drew on peripheral blood mononuclear cells (PBMCs), taken before the second cycle of nivolumab.

The CDR3 region has the DNA TGTGCCAGCAGGGTCGCAGTAGACTATGGCTACACCTTC. Protein sequence: CASRVAVDYGYTF. The chain recombines TRBV4-2 with TRBJ1-2, with no clear D. The V gene lost 6 bases and the J gene lost 3 bases, with 11 bases spanning the gap. Per the germline V gene, CDR1 is LGHNA and CDR2 is YNFKEQ. The CDR3 length is 13 residues.